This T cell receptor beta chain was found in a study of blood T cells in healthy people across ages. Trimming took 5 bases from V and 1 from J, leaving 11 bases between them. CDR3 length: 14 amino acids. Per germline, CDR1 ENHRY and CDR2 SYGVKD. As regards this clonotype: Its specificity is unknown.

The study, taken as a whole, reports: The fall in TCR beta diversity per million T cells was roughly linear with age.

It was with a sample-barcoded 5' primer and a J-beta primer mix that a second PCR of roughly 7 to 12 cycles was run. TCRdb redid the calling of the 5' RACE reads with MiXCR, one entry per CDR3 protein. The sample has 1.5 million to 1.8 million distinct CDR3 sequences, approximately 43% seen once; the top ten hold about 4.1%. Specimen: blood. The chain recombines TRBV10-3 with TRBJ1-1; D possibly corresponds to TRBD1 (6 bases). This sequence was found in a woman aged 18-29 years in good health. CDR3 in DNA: TGTGCCATCAGTTCTGGGGGCACGAACACTGAAGCTTTCTTT. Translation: CAISSGGTNTEAFF.